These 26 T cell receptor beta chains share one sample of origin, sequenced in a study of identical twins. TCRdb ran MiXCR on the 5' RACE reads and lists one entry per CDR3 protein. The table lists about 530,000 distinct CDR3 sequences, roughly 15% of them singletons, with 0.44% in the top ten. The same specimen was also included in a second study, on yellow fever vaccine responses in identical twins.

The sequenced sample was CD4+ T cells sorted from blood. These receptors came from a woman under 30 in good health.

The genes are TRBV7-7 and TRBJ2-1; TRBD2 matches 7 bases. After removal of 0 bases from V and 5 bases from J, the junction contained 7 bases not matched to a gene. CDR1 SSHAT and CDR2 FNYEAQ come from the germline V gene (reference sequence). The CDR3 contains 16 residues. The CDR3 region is CASSLAPGLHNNEQFF. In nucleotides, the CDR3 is TGTGCCAGCAGCTTAGCACCGGGACTACACAACAATGAGCAGTTCTTC.

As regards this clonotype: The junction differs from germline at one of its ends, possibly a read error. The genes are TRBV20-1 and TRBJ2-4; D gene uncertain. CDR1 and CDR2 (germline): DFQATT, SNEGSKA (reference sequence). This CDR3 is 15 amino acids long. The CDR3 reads CSARDGSVAKNILYF. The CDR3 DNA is TGCAGTGCTAGAGATGGCAGCGTAGCCAAAAACATTCTGTACTTC.

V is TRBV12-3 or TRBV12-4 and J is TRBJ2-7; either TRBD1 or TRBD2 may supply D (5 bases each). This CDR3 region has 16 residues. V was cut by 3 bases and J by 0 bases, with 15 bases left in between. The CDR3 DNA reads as TGTGCCAGCAGTTTTGGGAAGGGACGAGTCTCCTACGAGCAGTACTTC. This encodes CASSFGKGRVSYEQYF.

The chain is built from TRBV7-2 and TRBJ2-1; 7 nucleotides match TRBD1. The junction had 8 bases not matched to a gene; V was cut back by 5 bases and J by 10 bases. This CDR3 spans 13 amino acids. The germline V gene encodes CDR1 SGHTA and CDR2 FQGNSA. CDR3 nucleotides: TGTGCCAGCAGCGAATACAGGGGTAACGAGCAGTTCTTC. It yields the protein CASSEYRGNEQFF.

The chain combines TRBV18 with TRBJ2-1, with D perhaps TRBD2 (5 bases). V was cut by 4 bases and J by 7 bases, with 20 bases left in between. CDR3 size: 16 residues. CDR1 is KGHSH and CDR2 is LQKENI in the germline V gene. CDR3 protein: CASSLTLSATGNEQFF. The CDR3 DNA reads TGTGCCAGCTCACTCACTCTTAGCGCCACGGGGAATGAGCAGTTCTTC.

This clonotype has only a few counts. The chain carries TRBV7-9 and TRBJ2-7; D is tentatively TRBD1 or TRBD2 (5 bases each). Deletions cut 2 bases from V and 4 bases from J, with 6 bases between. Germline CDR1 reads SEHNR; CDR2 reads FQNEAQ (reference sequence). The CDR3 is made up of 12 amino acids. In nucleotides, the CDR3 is TGTGCCAGCAGCTTATGGGGGTACGAGCAGTACGTC. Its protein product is CASSLWGYEQYV.

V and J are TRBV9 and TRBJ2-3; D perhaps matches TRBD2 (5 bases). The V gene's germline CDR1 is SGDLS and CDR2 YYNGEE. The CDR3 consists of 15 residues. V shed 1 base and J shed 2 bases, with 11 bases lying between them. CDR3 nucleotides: TGTGCCAGCAGCGTATACGGGGTGGACACAGATACGCAGTATTTT. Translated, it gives CASSVYGVDTDTQYF.

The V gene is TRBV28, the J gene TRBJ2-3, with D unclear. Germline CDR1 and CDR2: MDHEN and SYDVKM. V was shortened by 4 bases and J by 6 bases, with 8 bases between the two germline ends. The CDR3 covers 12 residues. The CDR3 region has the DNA TGTGCCAGCAGTTCCATGATGGATACGCAGTATTTT. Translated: CASSSMMDTQYF. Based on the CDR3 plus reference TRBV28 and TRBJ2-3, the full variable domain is DVKVTQSSRYLVKRTGEKVFLECVQDMDHENMFWYRQDPGLGLRLIYFSYDVKMKEKGDIPEGYSVSREKKERFSLILESASTNQTSMYLCASSSMMDTQYFGPGTRLTVL.

The CDR3 sequence is CATSREGIYEQYV. The CDR3 region has the DNA TGTGCCACCAGCAGAGAAGGCATCTACGAGCAGTACGTC. The chain couples TRBV15 to TRBJ2-7; D is unresolved. The length of the CDR3 is 13 residues. Germline CDR1 LNHNV, CDR2 YYDKDF (reference sequence). Deletions cut 0 bases from V and 3 bases from J, with 6 bases between.

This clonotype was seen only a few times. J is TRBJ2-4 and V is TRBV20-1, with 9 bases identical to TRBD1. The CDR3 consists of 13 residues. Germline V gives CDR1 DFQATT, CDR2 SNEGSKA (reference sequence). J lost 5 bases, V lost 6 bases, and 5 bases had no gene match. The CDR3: CSAGTGKENIQYF. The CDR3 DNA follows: TGCAGTGCAGGGACAGGGAAGGAAAACATTCAGTACTTC.

CDR3 residues: CASSLAPVGEQFF. The CDR3 DNA reads TGTGCCAGCAGCTTAGCGCCGGTGGGGGAGCAGTTCTTC. The chain has TRBV7-7 and TRBJ2-1; D gene ambiguous. This CDR3 is 13 amino acids long. Deletions cut 0 bases from V and 10 bases from J, with 10 bases between. Germline CDR1 and CDR2: SSHAT and FNYEAQ (reference sequence).

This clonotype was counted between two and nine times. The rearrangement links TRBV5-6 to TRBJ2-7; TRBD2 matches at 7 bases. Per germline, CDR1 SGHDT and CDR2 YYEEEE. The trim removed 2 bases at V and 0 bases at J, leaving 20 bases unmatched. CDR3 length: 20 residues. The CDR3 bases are TGTGCCAGCAGCTTTTACCCGCGGGAGAGCCCAGTCCCGAGCTCCTACGAGCAGTACTTC. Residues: CASSFYPRESPVPSSYEQYF.

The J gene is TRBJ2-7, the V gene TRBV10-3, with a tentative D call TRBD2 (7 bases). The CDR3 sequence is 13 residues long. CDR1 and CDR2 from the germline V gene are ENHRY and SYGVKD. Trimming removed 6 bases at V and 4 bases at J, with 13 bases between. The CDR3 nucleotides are TGTGCCATCAGCCCCGAGGGGGGGTACGAGCAGTACTTC. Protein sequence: CAISPEGGYEQYF.

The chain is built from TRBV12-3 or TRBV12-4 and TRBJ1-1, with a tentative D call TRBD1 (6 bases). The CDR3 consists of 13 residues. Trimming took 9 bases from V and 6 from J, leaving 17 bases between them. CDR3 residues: CASAWTVPPEAFF. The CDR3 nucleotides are TGTGCCAGTGCGTGGACAGTCCCCCCTGAAGCTTTCTTT.

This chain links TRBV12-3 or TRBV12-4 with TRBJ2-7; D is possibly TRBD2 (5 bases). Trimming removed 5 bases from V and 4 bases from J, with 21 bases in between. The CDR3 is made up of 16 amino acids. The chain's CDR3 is CASSTRTRIGDYEQYV. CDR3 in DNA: TGTGCCAGCAGTACCAGAACTAGAATTGGGGATTACGAGCAGTACGTC.

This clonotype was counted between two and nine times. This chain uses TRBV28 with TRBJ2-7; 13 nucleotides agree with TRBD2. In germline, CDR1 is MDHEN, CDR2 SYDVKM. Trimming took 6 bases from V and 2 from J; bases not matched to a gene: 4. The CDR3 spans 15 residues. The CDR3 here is CASRGGLAGPYEQYF. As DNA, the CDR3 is TGTGCCAGCAGGGGGGGACTAGCGGGGCCCTACGAGCAGTACTTC. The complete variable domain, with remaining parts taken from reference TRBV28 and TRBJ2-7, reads DVKVTQSSRYLVKRTGEKVFLECVQDMDHENMFWYRQDPGLGLRLIYFSYDVKMKEKGDIPEGYSVSREKKERFSLILESASTNQTSMYLCASRGGLAGPYEQYFGPGTRLTVT.

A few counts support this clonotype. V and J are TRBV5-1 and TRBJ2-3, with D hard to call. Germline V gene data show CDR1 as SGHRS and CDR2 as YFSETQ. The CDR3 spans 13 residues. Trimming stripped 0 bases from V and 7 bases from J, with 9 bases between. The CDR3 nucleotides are TGCGCCAGCAGCTTGGCCTCAGAAAATACGCAGTATTTT. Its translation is CASSLASENTQYF.

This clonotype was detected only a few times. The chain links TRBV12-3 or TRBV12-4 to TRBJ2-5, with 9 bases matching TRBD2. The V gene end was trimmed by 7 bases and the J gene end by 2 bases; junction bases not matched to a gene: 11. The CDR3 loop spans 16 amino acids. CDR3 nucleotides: TGTGCCAGCACCCCTGGGGAGCTAGCGGGACAAGAGACCCAGTACTTC. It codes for CASTPGELAGQETQYF.

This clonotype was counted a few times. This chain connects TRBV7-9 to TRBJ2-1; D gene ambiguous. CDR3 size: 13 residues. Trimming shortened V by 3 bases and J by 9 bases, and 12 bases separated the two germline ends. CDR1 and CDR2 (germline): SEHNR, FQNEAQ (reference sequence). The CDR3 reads CASSLLPVAEQFF. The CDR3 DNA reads TGTGCCAGCAGCTTGCTGCCTGTGGCTGAGCAGTTCTTC.

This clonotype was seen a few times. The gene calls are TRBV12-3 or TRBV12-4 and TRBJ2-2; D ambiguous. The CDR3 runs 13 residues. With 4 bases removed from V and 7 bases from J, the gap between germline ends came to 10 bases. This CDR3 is CASSYSGGGELFF. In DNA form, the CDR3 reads TGTGCCAGCAGTTACTCAGGTGGCGGGGAGCTGTTTTTT.

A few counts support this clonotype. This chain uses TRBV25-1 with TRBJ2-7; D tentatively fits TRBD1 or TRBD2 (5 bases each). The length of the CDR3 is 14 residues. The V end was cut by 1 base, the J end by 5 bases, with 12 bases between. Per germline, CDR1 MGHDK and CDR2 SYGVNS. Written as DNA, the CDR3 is TGTGCCAGCAGTGAATCGGGGCCAAGGAACGAGCAGTACGTC. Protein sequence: CASSESGPRNEQYV.

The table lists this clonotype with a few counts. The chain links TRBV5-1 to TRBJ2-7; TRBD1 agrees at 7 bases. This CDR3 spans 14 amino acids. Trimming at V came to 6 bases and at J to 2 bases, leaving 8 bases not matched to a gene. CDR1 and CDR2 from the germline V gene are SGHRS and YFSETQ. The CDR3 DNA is TGCGCCAGCACCCTCAGGACAGGTACCTACGAGCAGTACTTC. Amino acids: CASTLRTGTYEQYF.

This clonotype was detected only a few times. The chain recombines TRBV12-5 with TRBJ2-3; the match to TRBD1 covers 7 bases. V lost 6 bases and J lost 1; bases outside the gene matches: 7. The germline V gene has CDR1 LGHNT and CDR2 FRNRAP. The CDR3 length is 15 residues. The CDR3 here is CASGRQGEGTDTQYF. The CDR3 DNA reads TGTGCTAGTGGCCGACAGGGAGAAGGCACAGATACGCAGTATTTT.

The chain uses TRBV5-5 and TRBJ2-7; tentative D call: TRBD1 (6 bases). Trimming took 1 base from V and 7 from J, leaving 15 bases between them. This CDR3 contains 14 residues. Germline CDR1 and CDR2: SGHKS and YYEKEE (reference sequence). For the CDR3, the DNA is TGTGCCAGCAGCTTGTCTCCCACCCAGGGGGAGCAGTACTTC. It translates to CASSLSPTQGEQYF. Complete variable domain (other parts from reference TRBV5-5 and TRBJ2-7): DAGVTQSPTHLIKTRGQQVTLRCSPISGHKSVSWYQQVLGQGPQFIFQYYEKEERGRGNFPDRFSARQFPNYSSELNVNALLLGDSALYLCASSLSPTQGEQYFGPGTRLTVT.

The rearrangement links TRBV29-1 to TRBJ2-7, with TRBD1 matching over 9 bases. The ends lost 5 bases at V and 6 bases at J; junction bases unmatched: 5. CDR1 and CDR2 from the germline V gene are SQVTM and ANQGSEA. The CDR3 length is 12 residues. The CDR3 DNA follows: TGCAGCGTTAGGGACAGGGTTAGCGAGCAGTACTTC. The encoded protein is CSVRDRVSEQYF.

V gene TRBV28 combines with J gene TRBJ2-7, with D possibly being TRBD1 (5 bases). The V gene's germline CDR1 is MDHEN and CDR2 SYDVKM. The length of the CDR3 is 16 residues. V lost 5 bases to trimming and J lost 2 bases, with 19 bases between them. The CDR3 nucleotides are TGTGCCAGCAGTCTAGACGGACACCCGGACGCCTACGAGCAGTACTTC. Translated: CASSLDGHPDAYEQYF.